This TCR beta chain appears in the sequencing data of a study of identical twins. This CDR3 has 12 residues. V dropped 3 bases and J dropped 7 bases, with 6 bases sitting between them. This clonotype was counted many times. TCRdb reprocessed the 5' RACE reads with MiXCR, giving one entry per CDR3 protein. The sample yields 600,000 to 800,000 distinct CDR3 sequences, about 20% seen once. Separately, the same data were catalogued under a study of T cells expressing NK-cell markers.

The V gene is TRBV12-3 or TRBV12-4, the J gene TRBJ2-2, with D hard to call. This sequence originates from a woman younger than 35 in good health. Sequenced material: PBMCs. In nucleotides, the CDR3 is TGTGCCAGCAGTTTGGGTGGCGGGGAGCTGTTTTTT. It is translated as CASSLGGGELFF.